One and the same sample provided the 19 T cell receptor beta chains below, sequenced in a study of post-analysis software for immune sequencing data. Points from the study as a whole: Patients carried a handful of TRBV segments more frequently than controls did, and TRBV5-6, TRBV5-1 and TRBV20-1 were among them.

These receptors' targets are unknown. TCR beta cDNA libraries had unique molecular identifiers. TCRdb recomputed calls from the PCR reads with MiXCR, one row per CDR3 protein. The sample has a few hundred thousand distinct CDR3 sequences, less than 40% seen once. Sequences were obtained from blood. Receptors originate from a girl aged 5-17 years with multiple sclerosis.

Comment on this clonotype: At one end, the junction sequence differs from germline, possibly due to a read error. The CDR3 DNA follows: TGTAGCGTTGGTGAGAATGAAAAACTGTTTTTT. It codes for CSVGENEKLFF. The rearrangement joins TRBV29-1 to TRBJ1-4; no clear D. In germline, CDR1 is SQVTM, CDR2 ANQGSEA. The CDR3 sequence is 11 residues long.

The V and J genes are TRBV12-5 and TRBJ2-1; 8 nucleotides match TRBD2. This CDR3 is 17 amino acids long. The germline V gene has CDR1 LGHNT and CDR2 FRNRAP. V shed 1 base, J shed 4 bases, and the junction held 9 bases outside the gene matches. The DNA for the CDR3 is TGTGCTAGTGGTTTGGCTACCGGGACTAGGGCGTACAATGAGCAGTTCTTC. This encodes CASGLATGTRAYNEQFF. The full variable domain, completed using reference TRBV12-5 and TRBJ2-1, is DARVTQTPRHKVTEMGQEVTMRCQPILGHNTVFWYRQTMMQGLELLAYFRNRAPLDDSGMPKDRFSAEMPDATLATLKIQPSEPRDSAVYFCASGLATGTRAYNEQFFGPGTRLTVL.

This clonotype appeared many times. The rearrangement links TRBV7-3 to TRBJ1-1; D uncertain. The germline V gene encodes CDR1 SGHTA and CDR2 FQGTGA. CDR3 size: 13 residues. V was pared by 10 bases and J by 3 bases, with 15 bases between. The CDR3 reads CATRLTGDTEAFF. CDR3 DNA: TGTGCCACCAGGTTGACTGGCGACACTGAAGCTTTCTTT. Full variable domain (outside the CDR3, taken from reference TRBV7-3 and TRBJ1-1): GAGVSQTPSNKVTEKGKYVELRCDPISGHTALYWYRQSLGQGPEFLIYFQGTGAADDSGLPNDRFFAVRPEGSVSTLKIQRTERGDSAVYLCATRLTGDTEAFFGQGTRLTVV.

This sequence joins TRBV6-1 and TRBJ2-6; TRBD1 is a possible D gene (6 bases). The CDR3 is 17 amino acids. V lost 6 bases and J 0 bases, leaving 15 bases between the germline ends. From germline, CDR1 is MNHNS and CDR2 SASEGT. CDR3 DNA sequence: TGTGCCAGCAGGCCCTTGGGACACACCTCTGGGGCCAACGTCCTGACTTTC. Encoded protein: CASRPLGHTSGANVLTF.

As DNA, the CDR3 is TGTGCCAGCAGCCCCCAGCGGGTCTCCTACAATGAGCAGTTCTTC. It yields the protein CASSPQRVSYNEQFF. The chain carries TRBV13 and TRBJ2-1, with TRBD2 as a possible D gene (6 bases). V lost 5 bases to trimming and J lost 0 bases, with 11 bases between them. CDR1 is PRHDT, CDR2 FYEKMQ, per germline (reference sequence). The CDR3 spans 15 residues.

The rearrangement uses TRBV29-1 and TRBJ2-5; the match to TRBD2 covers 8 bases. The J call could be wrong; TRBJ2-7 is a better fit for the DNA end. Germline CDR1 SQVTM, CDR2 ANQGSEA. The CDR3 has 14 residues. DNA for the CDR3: TGCAGCGTTGAAAAAAGCGGGAGACTTTACGAGCAGTACTTC. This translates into CSVEKSGRLYEQYF.

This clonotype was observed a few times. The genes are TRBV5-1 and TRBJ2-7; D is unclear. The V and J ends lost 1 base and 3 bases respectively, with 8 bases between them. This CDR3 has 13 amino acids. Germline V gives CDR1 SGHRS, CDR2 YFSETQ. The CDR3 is CASSLLGNYEQYF. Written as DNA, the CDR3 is TGCGCCAGCAGCTTGCTGGGAAACTACGAGCAGTACTTC.

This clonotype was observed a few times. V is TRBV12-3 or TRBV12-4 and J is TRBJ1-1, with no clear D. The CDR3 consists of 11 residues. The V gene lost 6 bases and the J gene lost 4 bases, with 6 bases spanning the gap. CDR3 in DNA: TGTGCCAGCAGCATTGCCACTGAAGCTTTCTTT. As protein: CASSIATEAFF.

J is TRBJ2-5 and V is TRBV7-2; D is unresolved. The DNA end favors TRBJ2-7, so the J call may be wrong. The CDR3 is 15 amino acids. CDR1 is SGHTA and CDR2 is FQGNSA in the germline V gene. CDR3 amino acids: CTSSLEGLPTYEQYF. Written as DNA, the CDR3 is TGTACCAGCAGCTTAGAGGGCTTGCCTACCTACGAGCAGTACTTC.

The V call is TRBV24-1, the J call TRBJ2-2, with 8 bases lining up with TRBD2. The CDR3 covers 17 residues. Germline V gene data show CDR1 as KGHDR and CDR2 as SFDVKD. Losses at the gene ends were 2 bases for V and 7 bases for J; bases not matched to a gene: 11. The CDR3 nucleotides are TGTGCCACCAGTGATTCCCCTCGGGGGGGGGTTATCGGGGAGCTGTTTTTT. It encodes CATSDSPRGGVIGELFF.

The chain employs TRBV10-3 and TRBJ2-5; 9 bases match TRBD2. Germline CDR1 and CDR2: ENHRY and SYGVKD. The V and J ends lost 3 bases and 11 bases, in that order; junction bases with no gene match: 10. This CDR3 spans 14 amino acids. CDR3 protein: CAISDASGTDEQYF. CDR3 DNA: TGTGCCATCAGTGATGCTAGCGGGACCGATGAGCAGTACTTC.

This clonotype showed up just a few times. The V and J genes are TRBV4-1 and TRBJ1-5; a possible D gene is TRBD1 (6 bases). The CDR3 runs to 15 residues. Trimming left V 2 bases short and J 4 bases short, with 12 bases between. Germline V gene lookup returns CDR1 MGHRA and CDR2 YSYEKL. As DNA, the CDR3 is TGCGCCAGCAGCCAACCAGGGGCGCTAAATCAGCCCCAGCATTTT. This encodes CASSQPGALNQPQHF.

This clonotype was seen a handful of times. CDR3 in amino acids: CSASGGRLETQYF. CDR3 coding DNA: TGCAGTGCTAGTGGGGGTAGGCTGGAGACCCAGTACTTC. The rearrangement links TRBV20-1 to TRBJ2-5; D is tentatively TRBD1 or TRBD2 (5 bases each). The length of the CDR3 is 13 residues. CDR1 and CDR2 from the germline V gene are DFQATT and SNEGSKA (reference sequence). V lost 3 bases and J lost 5, with 13 bases in between.

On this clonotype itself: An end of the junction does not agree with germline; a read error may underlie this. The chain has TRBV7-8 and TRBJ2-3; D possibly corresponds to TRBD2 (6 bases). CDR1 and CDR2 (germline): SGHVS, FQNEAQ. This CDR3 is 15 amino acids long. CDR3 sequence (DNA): TGTGCCAACAGCTTTAGCGGTTCTAGCACAGATACGCAGTATTTT. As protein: CANSFSGSSTDTQYF.

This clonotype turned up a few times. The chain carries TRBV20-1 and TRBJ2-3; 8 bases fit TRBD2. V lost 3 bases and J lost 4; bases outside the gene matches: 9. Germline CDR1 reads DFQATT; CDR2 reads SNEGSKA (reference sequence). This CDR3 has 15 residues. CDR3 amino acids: CSARPLAGRADTQYF. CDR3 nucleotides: TGCAGTGCTAGGCCCTTAGCGGGGCGGGCAGATACGCAGTATTTT.

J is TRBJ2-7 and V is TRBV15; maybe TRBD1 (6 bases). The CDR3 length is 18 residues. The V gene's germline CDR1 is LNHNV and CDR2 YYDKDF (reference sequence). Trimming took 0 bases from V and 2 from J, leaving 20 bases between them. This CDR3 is CATSRDKTGFLVPYEQYF. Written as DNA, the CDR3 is TGTGCCACCAGCAGAGATAAAACAGGGTTTTTGGTTCCCTACGAGCAGTACTTC.

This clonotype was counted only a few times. The DNA of the CDR3 is TGCGCCAGCAGCCAAGATCAGATAGCGGGGGGGCCTTCCTACAATGAGCAGTTCTTC. Translating gives CASSQDQIAGGPSYNEQFF. The chain joins TRBV4-3 to TRBJ2-1; 11 bases agree with TRBD2. J gave up 1 base and V 0 bases, and 8 bases lay outside the gene matches. This CDR3 region has 19 residues. Germline V CDR1 and CDR2: LGHNA, YSLEER.

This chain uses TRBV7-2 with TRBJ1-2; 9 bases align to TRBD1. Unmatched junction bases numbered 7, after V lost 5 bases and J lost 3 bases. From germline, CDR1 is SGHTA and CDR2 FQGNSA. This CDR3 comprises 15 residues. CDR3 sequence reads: CASSPRTGADYGYTF. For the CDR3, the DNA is TGTGCCAGCAGCCCTCGGACAGGGGCTGACTATGGCTACACCTTC. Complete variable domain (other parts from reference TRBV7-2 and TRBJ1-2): GAGVSQSPSNKVTEKGKDVELRCDPISGHTALYWYRQSLGQGLEFLIYFQGNSAPDKSGLPSDRFSAERTGGSVSTLTIQRTQQEDSAVYLCASSPRTGADYGYTFGSGTRLTVV.

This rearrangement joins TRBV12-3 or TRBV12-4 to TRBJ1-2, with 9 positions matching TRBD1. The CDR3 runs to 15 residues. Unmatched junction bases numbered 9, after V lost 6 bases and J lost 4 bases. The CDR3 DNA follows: TGTGCCAGCAGCCCCTCGGGACAGGGCGGCTATGGCTACACCTTC. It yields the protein CASSPSGQGGYGYTF.